This T cell receptor beta chain was sequenced during a study of PD-1 blockade in classical Hodgkin lymphoma. General study findings and limits: The origin of the repertoire differences remains undefined, with disease activity or prior therapy as possible causes. Diminished baseline TCR diversity has been reported in newly diagnosed patients relative to healthy donors.

The table came from immunoSEQ multiplex PCR; TCRdb's copy has only in-frame clones and leaves some out. The sample shows about 3,100 clones, 84% of them seen only once. On this clone: What it binds is unknown.

The time point was: newly diagnosed, previously untreated cHL patient sample. Using magnetic negative selection, the CD4+ T cells were separated out of thawed PBMCs. Untreated, newly diagnosed classical Hodgkin lymphoma PBMCs were used for comparison. Deletions cut 0 bases from V and 3 bases from J, with 17 bases between. There are 17 residues in the CDR3. Germline values: CDR1 SGHRS, CDR2 YFSETQ. The source of this sequence is a human donor with classical Hodgkin lymphoma. The sequencing input was CD4+ T cells from blood. The V and J genes are TRBV5-1 and TRBJ2-3; D possibly matches TRBD1 or TRBD2 (5 bases each). The CDR3 DNA sequence: TGCGCCAGCAGCTTGGCCTCCTTTGGGGGTGAGACAGATACGCAGTATTTT. This encodes CASSLASFGGETDTQYF.